The source of this TCR beta chain is a study of CD8 T cells in Susac syndrome (dated by TCRdb to about 2019). In the study overall: Repertoire sequencing was used to test whether CD8+ T cell activation and differentiation in Susac syndrome was antigen driven. The study compared CD8+ T cell repertoire clonality among about a dozen healthy donors, around 14 Susac syndrome patients and roughly 15 multiple sclerosis patients. Study-level results and caveats: The study acknowledged that relatively few individuals were included in the TCR sequencing and HLA analysis.

Peripheral blood CD8+ and CD4+ T cells from healthy donors, Susac syndrome patients and multiple sclerosis patients were profiled using high-throughput TCR beta sequencing. The multiple sclerosis controls were treatment-naive patients who had stable or active relapsing-remitting disease and met the revised McDonald criteria. CD8+ TEMRA cells were enriched by FACS, while bulk CD8+ and CD4+ T cells were purified by magnetic negative isolation. Blood was collected in EDTA tubes and processed within 24 hours, with PBMCs isolated through density gradient centrifugation. PBMCs intended for TCR sequencing were cryopreserved in liquid nitrogen and were subsequently thawed in a 37 degrees C water bath. The sorted or isolated CD4+, CD8+ and CD8+ TEMRA cells reached a purity of at least 90%. As concerns this clonotype: The antigen this receptor binds is unknown. No quality values exist for individual bases; no much larger clone is one base distant.

The germline V gene supplies CDR1 SQVTM and CDR2 ANQGSEA. The CDR3 contains 19 residues, cysteine and phenylalanine counted. CDR3 DNA is the only sequence kept; it has 57 bases, read in frame from the first base. V was cut back by 1 base and J by 7 bases, leaving a gap of 29 bases between them. RNA was extracted with the RNeasy kit and roughly 0.5 to 1 ug was reverse transcribed using random hexamers. The immunoSEQ multiplex PCR assay, covering 54 Vbeta and 13 Jbeta segments, was used to amplify TCR beta CDR3 regions. PCR amplification bias was corrected by using a synthetic template baseline for primer optimization and computational correction. The published analysis was carried out like this. Only productive sequences were kept, with reads annotated to V, D and J genes according to IMGT and analyzed in immunoSEQ Analyzer. Clonality was computed as one minus Shannon entropy normalized by log2 of the number of productive unique sequences. For each patient and control, public and private clones were evaluated among the 100 most prevalent clones. Clones were defined as Susac-specific when absent from the healthy and MS cohorts, from over 950 published viral clones and from other ImmuneACCESS disease sequences. TCRdb trimmed public reads at Q25 via fastp, called clones via MiXCR and kept in-frame beta chains. Rows with a matching CDR3 protein are joined into one entry that keeps the most common DNA and genes. The V and J calls follow TCRdb's processing rather than the paper's. A total of about 300,000 distinct CDR3 sequences appear in this sample, 70% to 90% of them only once. The top ten clones comprise roughly 0.21% of the sample.

Recombination linked TRBV29-1 to TRBJ2-1; the D gene is perhaps TRBD2, from 6 matching bases. Source material: CD8+ T cells from PBMCs. The clonotype was recovered from a human donor with multiple sclerosis. The CDR3 sequence is CSVEVDFSQDYSGENEQFF. The nucleotide sequence reads TGCAGCGTTGAAGTTGACTTCAGCCAAGATTACTCGGGGGAAAATGAGCAGTTCTTC.